These T cell receptor beta chains were read from a single sample in a study of shared clonotypes between healthy human individuals. Assay: immunoSEQ multiplex PCR; the TCRdb copy retains only in-frame clones and omits some. The data contain approximately 1,500,000 clones, around 95% of them singletons. Sequencing was performed on naive CD4+ T cells sorted from blood. The source of these receptors is a man younger than 45 in good health. CDR3s include the opening cysteine and the closing phenylalanine or tryptophan. The D gene is left open where the match is weak.

v_gene	j_gene	d_gene	CDR3aa
TRBV27	TRBJ2-7	TRBD1	CASSSRRDRGLYEQYF
TRBV9	TRBJ2-5	NA	CASSVVGSGGKETQYF
TRBV6-1	TRBJ1-3	NA	CASSEISGNTIYF
TRBV5-8	TRBJ2-3	NA	CASSVEGTSTDTQYF
TRBV12-5	TRBJ2-1	TRBD2	CASGLVLREGLRDNEQFF
TRBV6-5	TRBJ2-7	NA	CASTTRGRLSYEQYF
TRBV5-6	TRBJ1-5	NA	CASSFFGGRAQHF
TRBV2	TRBJ2-1	TRBD1	CASSWDRDNEQFF
TRBV29-1	TRBJ2-1	TRBD2	CSVVLTSGIYNEQFF
TRBV4-1	TRBJ1-2	NA	CASSQGGALHGYTF
TRBV6-1	TRBJ1-5	TRBD1	CASSEPGGNGNQPQHF
TRBV11-2	TRBJ2-5	TRBD2	CASSLESWTSGVETQYF
TRBV7-2	TRBJ2-7	NA	CASSLKASWGYEQYF
TRBV7-2	TRBJ2-7	TRBD1	CASSLDRPSREQYF
TRBV6-6	TRBJ2-7	NA	CASSYSIMGEQYF
TRBV19	TRBJ1-5	NA	CASSIVSGLANQPQHF
TRBV28	TRBJ2-1	TRBD2	CASSLAGGYNEQFF
TRBV27	TRBJ2-2	NA	CASSLDPNTGELFF
TRBV9	TRBJ2-7	NA	CAPTRVGSSYEQYF
TRBV19	TRBJ2-2	TRBD1	CASIQDRANTGELFF
TRBV5-1	TRBJ2-5	NA	CASSRSGAQETQYF
TRBV27	TRBJ2-2	NA	CASSLIPLLQLNTGELFF
TRBV6-6	TRBJ1-5	NA	CASRNPVGSNQPQHF
TRBV18	TRBJ2-7	TRBD1	CASSPEGTGVYEQYF
TRBV27	TRBJ1-2	NA	CASTRGGVDASGYTF
TRBV7-6	TRBJ2-5	TRBD1	CASSTTGRATQYF
TRBV9	TRBJ1-4	TRBD1	CASSGDSRLGKLFF
TRBV18	TRBJ2-3	NA	CASSPLGGRLSTDTQYF
TRBV10-3	TRBJ2-7	TRBD2	CAISEPPSSREGSSYEQYF
TRBV7-8	TRBJ1-5	NA	CASSLGVQPQHF
TRBV5-6	TRBJ2-7	NA	CASFLLGSYEQYF
TRBV7-9	TRBJ1-3	NA	CASSLALQGVSGNTIYF
TRBV7-8	TRBJ2-5	NA	CASSGIQGTQYF
TRBV5-4	TRBJ2-5	NA	CASSLVGVQETQYF
TRBV27	TRBJ2-7	TRBD1	CASRQTGATYEQYF